The rows below give T cell receptor beta chains drawn from one sample of a study of blood T cell repertoires in COVID-19. Data came from immunoSEQ multiplex PCR; TCRdb stores just in-frame clones and leaves some out. The sample comprises around 320,000 clones, around 88% of which are singletons, and 5.5% to 8% rests with the top ten. Sequenced: peripheral blood. These receptors originate from a woman younger than 45 who had recovered from COVID-19. CDR3s include the opening cysteine and the closing phenylalanine or tryptophan. The D gene is left open where the match is weak. Rows may omit the clone size; those that give it use once, few, many or a size class.

J gene: TRBJ2-5
V gene: TRBV2
D gene: -
clone size: -
CDR3 DNA: TGTGCCAGCAGCTTACTTACTGAGACCCAGTACTTC
CDR3 protein: CASSLLTETQYF

J gene: TRBJ1-5
V gene: TRBV7-8
D gene: -
clone size: -
CDR3 DNA: TGTGCCAGCAGCTTGAGAAGGACAGTCAATCAGCCCCAGCATTTT
CDR3 protein: CASSLRRTVNQPQHF

J gene: TRBJ1-1
V gene: TRBV19
D gene: -
clone size: -
CDR3 DNA: TGTGCCAGTAGTATCGGTCAAGGGGTGACTGAAGCTTTCTTT
CDR3 protein: CASSIGQGVTEAFF

J gene: TRBJ1-5
V gene: TRBV28
D gene: -
clone size: -
CDR3 DNA: TGTGCCAGCAGTTTACTGGTCCCTAGGGGCTACAATCAGCCCCAGCATTTT
CDR3 protein: CASSLLVPRGYNQPQHF

J gene: TRBJ1-1
V gene: TRBV6-5
D gene: -
clone size: -
CDR3 DNA: TGTGCCAGCAGTCCCTCGGGGACATCGAACACTGAAGCTTTCTTT
CDR3 protein: CASSPSGTSNTEAFF

J gene: TRBJ1-5
V gene: TRBV27
D gene: -
clone size: -
CDR3 DNA: TGTGCCAGCAGTTCCCTCGGGACATTAGGCCCTCAGCCCCAGCATTTT
CDR3 protein: CASSSLGTLGPQPQHF

J gene: TRBJ1-1
V gene: TRBV30
D gene: -
clone size: -
CDR3 DNA: TGTGCCTGGGACAGGTTGATGAACACTGAAGCTTTCTTT
CDR3 protein: CAWDRLMNTEAFF

J gene: TRBJ1-5
V gene: TRBV27
D gene: TRBD1
clone size: -
CDR3 DNA: TGTGCCAGCAGTTTTACCGACAGGGGGCGTAATCAGCCCCAGCATTTT
CDR3 protein: CASSFTDRGRNQPQHF

J gene: TRBJ1-2
V gene: TRBV7-9
D gene: -
clone size: -
CDR3 DNA: TGTGCCAGCAGTAGTGAGGGAATGAGCTATGGCTACACCTTC
CDR3 protein: CASSSEGMSYGYTF

J gene: TRBJ1-2
V gene: TRBV29-1
D gene: -
clone size: -
CDR3 DNA: TGCAGCGTCGCAGAGGTCGGCTATGGCTACACCTTC
CDR3 protein: CSVAEVGYGYTF

J gene: TRBJ1-2
V gene: TRBV18
D gene: TRBD1
clone size: -
CDR3 DNA: TGTGCCAGCTCACCAGGGACAGTGGACTATGGCTACACCTTC
CDR3 protein: CASSPGTVDYGYTF

J gene: TRBJ2-1
V gene: TRBV9
D gene: TRBD2
clone size: -
CDR3 DNA: TGTGCCAGCAGCGTAGACCCGGGACTAGTATCCAATGAGCAGTTCTTC
CDR3 protein: CASSVDPGLVSNEQFF

J gene: TRBJ2-3
V gene: TRBV5-1
D gene: -
clone size: -
CDR3 DNA: TGCGCCAGCAATGTTGGCGGGGAGTCAGATACGCAGTATTTT
CDR3 protein: CASNVGGESDTQYF

J gene: TRBJ2-3
V gene: TRBV10-3
D gene: -
clone size: few
CDR3 DNA: TGTGCCATCAGTGAGCCGAGAGCAGATACGCAGTATTTT
CDR3 protein: CAISEPRADTQYF

J gene: TRBJ1-6
V gene: TRBV6-5
D gene: TRBD1
clone size: -
CDR3 DNA: TGTGCCAGCAAACAACGGGACAGGGTAAATTCACCCCTCCACTTT
CDR3 protein: CASKQRDRVNSPLHF

J gene: TRBJ2-4
V gene: TRBV13
D gene: TRBD1
clone size: -
CDR3 DNA: TGTGCCAGCAGGGATCAACCGGACAGGGGCGCCAAAAACATTCAGTACTTC
CDR3 protein: CASRDQPDRGAKNIQYF

J gene: TRBJ1-1
V gene: TRBV28
D gene: TRBD1
clone size: -
CDR3 DNA: TGTGCCAGCAGTACGACAGGGGGGGAAGGTGAAGCTTTCTTT
CDR3 protein: CASSTTGGEGEAFF

J gene: TRBJ1-1
V gene: TRBV9
D gene: -
clone size: -
CDR3 DNA: TGTGCCAGCAGCGTCGGGGGACACACTGAAGCTTTCTTT
CDR3 protein: CASSVGGHTEAFF

J gene: TRBJ1-1
V gene: TRBV29-1
D gene: -
clone size: -
CDR3 DNA: TGCAGCGTTGAGAGGGCTGGCACTGAAGCTTTCTTT
CDR3 protein: CSVERAGTEAFF

J gene: TRBJ1-6
V gene: TRBV5-1
D gene: -
clone size: -
CDR3 DNA: TGCGCCAGCAGCTTGGGTCCAGGGGAGAGCTCCTATAATTCACCCCTCCACTTT
CDR3 protein: CASSLGPGESSYNSPLHF

J gene: TRBJ2-3
V gene: TRBV28
D gene: TRBD1
clone size: -
CDR3 DNA: TGTGCCAGCAGTGAGCTGGGACAGGGGAACACAGATACGCAGTATTTT
CDR3 protein: CASSELGQGNTDTQYF

J gene: TRBJ1-6
V gene: TRBV2
D gene: TRBD1
clone size: -
CDR3 DNA: TGTGCCAGCAGTGGACAGGGGGATTCACCCCTCCACTTT
CDR3 protein: CASSGQGDSPLHF